This TCR beta chain was sequenced for a study of monozygotic twins with inflammatory bowel disease. Every TCR library drew on approximately 3.5 ug of total RNA. From its re-call of the 5' RACE reads, TCRdb lists each CDR3 protein once, without DNA. The sample has about 110,000 distinct CDR3 sequences. This CDR3 region has 15 residues. Germline V gives CDR1 PRHDT, CDR2 FYEKMQ (reference sequence). The chain combines TRBV13 with TRBJ1-2; TCRdb indicates TRBD1, and absent DNA this call remains unverified. Input material: blood. The source is a human donor with ulcerative colitis or Crohn's disease, or a healthy co-twin of an affected twin (not recorded which). CDR3 loop: CASSLFGQGLSGYTF.